The sample holds a few counts of the clone carrying this TCR beta chain. Antigen specificity is unknown. Cultured CD4+ T-cell DNA underwent Oncomine TCR Beta short-read sequencing. The genomic DNA was obtained from cultured CD4+ T cells by extraction with the QIAamp micro DNA kit. TCRdb re-called the PCR reads with MiXCR, one entry per CDR3 protein. The sample contains under 15,000 distinct CDR3 sequences, 28% of which appear only once. The CDR3 totals 17 residues. CDR1 is SGHDN, CDR2 FVKESK, per germline. V was pared by 0 bases and J by 4 bases, with 15 bases between. The data stem from a study of vaccination and CD4 T cells after COVID-19. For the study at large: Typically, post-vaccine samples were obtained a median about 79 days after dose two, within a range of 14 to 241.

Regarding treatment: approximately nine-day PBMC culture with coronavirus spike peptide pools or control peptides (ViraFEST assay). In the ViraFEST assay, peptide-pool expansion preceded TCR sequencing of expanded clonotypes. The J gene is TRBJ2-2, the V gene TRBV14; possibly TRBD2 for D (7 bases). Sequenced material: cultured CD4+ T cells from blood. The TCR comes from a human donor with COVID-19. The CDR3 loop is CASSQDLGGQGTGELFF. CDR3 sequence (DNA): TGTGCCAGCAGCCAAGATTTGGGGGGGCAAGGCACCGGGGAGCTGTTTTTT. The whole variable domain, remainder taken from reference TRBV14 and TRBJ2-2, is EAGVTQFPSHSVIEKGQTVTLRCDPISGHDNLYWYRRVMGKEIKFLLHFVKESKQDESGMPNNRFLAERTGGTYSTLKVQPAELEDSGVYFCASSQDLGGQGTGELFFGEGSRLTVL.